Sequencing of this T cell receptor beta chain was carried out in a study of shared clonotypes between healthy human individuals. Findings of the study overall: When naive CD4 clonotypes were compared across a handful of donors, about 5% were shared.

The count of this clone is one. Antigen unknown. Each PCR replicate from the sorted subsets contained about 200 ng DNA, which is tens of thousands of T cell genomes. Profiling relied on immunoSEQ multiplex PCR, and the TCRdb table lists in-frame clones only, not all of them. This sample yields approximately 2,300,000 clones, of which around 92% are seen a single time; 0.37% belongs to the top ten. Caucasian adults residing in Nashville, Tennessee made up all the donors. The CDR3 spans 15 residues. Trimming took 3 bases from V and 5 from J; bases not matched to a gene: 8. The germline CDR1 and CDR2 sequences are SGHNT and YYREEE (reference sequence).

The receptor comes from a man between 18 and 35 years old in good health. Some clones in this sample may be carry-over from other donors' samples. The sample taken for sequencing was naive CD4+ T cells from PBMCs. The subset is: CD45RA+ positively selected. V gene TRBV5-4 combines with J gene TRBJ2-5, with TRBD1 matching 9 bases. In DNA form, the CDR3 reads TGTGCCAGCAGCTCGTATCTACAGGGGGCGGAGACCCAGTACTTC. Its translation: CASSSYLQGAETQYF.